These T cell receptor beta chains were read from a single sample in a study of T cells in localized non-small cell lung cancer. Measured with immunoSEQ multiplex PCR; TCRdb has only the in-frame clones, and not every one. The table shows around 4,600 clones, with approximately 30% occurring only once. Here the sequenced sample was lung tumor tissue, taken before any cancer treatment. Every receptor here comes from a man aged 40-75 years with stage III squamous cell lung carcinoma. The CDR3 runs from the conserved cysteine through the conserved F or W. The order of the fields is V gene, D gene, J gene, clone size, CDR3 DNA, CDR3 protein. D genes are given only for firm matches. Size tells how often a clone was seen (once, few, many) or the class of an expanded clone, and some rows leave it out.

v_call: TRBV18
d_call: -
j_call: TRBJ2-7
clone_size: -
cdr3_nt: TGTGCCAGCTCACCCTCAACCACTCTGGACGGGGCCTACGAGCAGTACTTC
cdr3_aa: CASSPSTTLDGAYEQYF

v_call: TRBV6-8
d_call: -
j_call: TRBJ2-7
clone_size: -
cdr3_nt: TGTGCCAGCAGTTACGGGCCAGGCTTAGCCTACGAGCAGTACTTC
cdr3_aa: CASSYGPGLAYEQYF

v_call: TRBV14
d_call: -
j_call: TRBJ1-1
clone_size: -
cdr3_nt: TGTGCCAGCAGCCAAGTTATCGGACACTCAAAATTCTTT
cdr3_aa: CASSQVIGHSKFF

v_call: TRBV28
d_call: -
j_call: TRBJ1-6
clone_size: few
cdr3_nt: TGTGCCAGCAGTTTGTATATAGGTTCGAGCTCCTATAATTCACCCCTCCACTTT
cdr3_aa: CASSLYIGSSSYNSPLHF

v_call: TRBV25-1
d_call: TRBD1
j_call: TRBJ1-1
clone_size: -
cdr3_nt: TGTGCCAGCAGTGAATTAAGGGACAGGGGCACTGAAGCTTTCTTT
cdr3_aa: CASSELRDRGTEAFF

v_call: TRBV11-3
d_call: TRBD2
j_call: TRBJ2-5
clone_size: -
cdr3_nt: TGTGCCAGCATCGGAGGGCCGGGACTAGTGAAAGAGACCCAGTACTTC
cdr3_aa: CASIGGPGLVKETQYF

v_call: TRBV9
d_call: TRBD1
j_call: TRBJ1-1
clone_size: -
cdr3_nt: TGTGCCAGCAGCGTCCGGGACAGTGAAGCTTTCTTT
cdr3_aa: CASSVRDSEAFF

v_call: TRBV11-3
d_call: -
j_call: TRBJ1-1
clone_size: -
cdr3_nt: TGTGCCAGCAGCTTAACCCCGGGAGGGGGCACTGAAGCTTTCTTT
cdr3_aa: CASSLTPGGGTEAFF

v_call: TRBV19
d_call: -
j_call: TRBJ1-2
clone_size: once
cdr3_nt: TGTGCCAGTAGTATATATAGGGGATCAGACTATGGCTACACCTTC
cdr3_aa: CASSIYRGSDYGYTF

v_call: TRBV23-1
d_call: -
j_call: TRBJ1-1
clone_size: medium-sized
cdr3_nt: TGCGCCAGCAGTCAATTGGGCGGGATGAACACTGAAGCTTTCTTT
cdr3_aa: CASSQLGGMNTEAFF

v_call: TRBV6-8
d_call: -
j_call: TRBJ2-1
clone_size: -
cdr3_nt: TGTGCCAGCAGTTATGGGGGCTACAATGAGCAGTTCTTC
cdr3_aa: CASSYGGYNEQFF

v_call: TRBV9
d_call: -
j_call: TRBJ1-1
clone_size: -
cdr3_nt: TGTGCCAGCACCAAAGGGGGTCAGGGGTTAACTGAAGCTTTCTTT
cdr3_aa: CASTKGGQGLTEAFF

v_call: TRBV4-1
d_call: -
j_call: TRBJ1-6
clone_size: -
cdr3_nt: TGCGCCAGCAGCCAAGAGGGCCTGGAGGATTCACCCCTCCACTTT
cdr3_aa: CASSQEGLEDSPLHF

v_call: TRBV6-8
d_call: -
j_call: TRBJ1-2
clone_size: medium-sized
cdr3_nt: TGTGCCAGCAGTAGAGGGGTTGCTGGCTACACCTTC
cdr3_aa: CASSRGVAGYTF

v_call: TRBV6-8
d_call: TRBD1
j_call: TRBJ1-1
clone_size: few
cdr3_nt: TGTGCCAGCAGTCTGACAGGGTTCGTAGCTTTCTTT
cdr3_aa: CASSLTGFVAFF

v_call: TRBV10-3
d_call: TRBD2
j_call: TRBJ2-5
clone_size: few
cdr3_nt: TGTGCCATCAGTGAGCCGGGGAGGGGAGAGACCCAGTACTTC
cdr3_aa: CAISEPGRGETQYF

v_call: TRBV6-8
d_call: TRBD1
j_call: TRBJ2-1
clone_size: few
cdr3_nt: TGTGCCAGCAACCCACGCCCGGACAGGGGGGAGCATGAGCAGTTCTTC
cdr3_aa: CASNPRPDRGEHEQFF

v_call: TRBV6-8
d_call: -
j_call: TRBJ1-6
clone_size: medium-sized
cdr3_nt: TGTGCCAGCAGTTTCCCGGACAGTGCCAATTCACCCCTCCACTTT
cdr3_aa: CASSFPDSANSPLHF

v_call: TRBV7-7
d_call: TRBD2
j_call: TRBJ2-2
clone_size: -
cdr3_nt: TGTGCCAGCAGCTTAAGCGGGGGGTTAGCCGGGGAGCTGTTTTTT
cdr3_aa: CASSLSGGLAGELFF

v_call: TRBV11-3
d_call: TRBD2
j_call: TRBJ2-7
clone_size: medium-sized
cdr3_nt: TGTGCCAGCAGCTTGAATCCAGGGACTACCTACGAGCAGTACTTC
cdr3_aa: CASSLNPGTTYEQYF

v_call: TRBV9
d_call: TRBD1
j_call: TRBJ1-2
clone_size: few
cdr3_nt: TGTGCCAGCAAAACTGACAGGGAGGGAGGCTACACCTTC
cdr3_aa: CASKTDREGGYTF

v_call: TRBV6-8
d_call: -
j_call: TRBJ2-5
clone_size: few
cdr3_nt: TGTGCCAGCAGTTACTCTTTGGGGACTGGAGAGACCCAGTACTTC
cdr3_aa: CASSYSLGTGETQYF

v_call: TRBV9
d_call: -
j_call: TRBJ1-2
clone_size: -
cdr3_nt: TGTGCCAGCAGCGTAGGGGACATGATACATGGCTACACCTTC
cdr3_aa: CASSVGDMIHGYTF

v_call: TRBV19
d_call: TRBD1
j_call: TRBJ2-3
clone_size: -
cdr3_nt: TGTGCCAGTAGTAAGGACAGGGCTCAAGATACGCAGTATTTT
cdr3_aa: CASSKDRAQDTQYF

v_call: TRBV14
d_call: -
j_call: TRBJ2-1
clone_size: -
cdr3_nt: TGTGCCAGCAGCCAAGATCTCCGGGGTGAGCAGTTCTTC
cdr3_aa: CASSQDLRGEQFF

v_call: TRBV11-3
d_call: -
j_call: TRBJ1-3
clone_size: few
cdr3_nt: TGTGCCAGCAGCTTCCAGACCTCTGGAAACACCATATATTTT
cdr3_aa: CASSFQTSGNTIYF

v_call: TRBV1
d_call: -
j_call: TRBJ1-3
clone_size: -
cdr3_nt: TGCGCCAGCAGCCAAGATTCAGACAGGACCTCTGGAAACACCATATATTTT
cdr3_aa: CASSQDSDRTSGNTIYF

v_call: TRBV29-1
d_call: -
j_call: TRBJ1-1
clone_size: -
cdr3_nt: TGCAGCGTCGAAATTACAGGGTTCGACACTGAAGCTTTCTTT
cdr3_aa: CSVEITGFDTEAFF

v_call: TRBV14
d_call: -
j_call: TRBJ2-2
clone_size: few
cdr3_nt: TGTGCCAGCAGGGTACAGGGAGCCGGGGAGCTGTTTTTT
cdr3_aa: CASRVQGAGELFF

v_call: TRBV11-3
d_call: -
j_call: TRBJ2-3
clone_size: few
cdr3_nt: TGTGCCAGCAGCCAACCCTCCCAGGGAGATACGCAGTATTTT
cdr3_aa: CASSQPSQGDTQYF

v_call: TRBV19
d_call: -
j_call: TRBJ1-3
clone_size: -
cdr3_nt: TGTGCCAGTAGGCCCGAACAGGCAGATGGAAACACCATATATTTT
cdr3_aa: CASRPEQADGNTIYF

v_call: TRBV15
d_call: -
j_call: TRBJ2-1
clone_size: few
cdr3_nt: TGTGCCACCAGCGCCCTCTTGGGGCAGGGGTCAACCAGCTCCTACAATGAGCAGTTCTTC
cdr3_aa: CATSALLGQGSTSSYNEQFF

v_call: TRBV18
d_call: -
j_call: TRBJ2-7
clone_size: -
cdr3_nt: TGTGCCAGCTCACAGGCAGACTACGAGCAGTACTTC
cdr3_aa: CASSQADYEQYF

v_call: TRBV29-1
d_call: -
j_call: TRBJ2-3
clone_size: -
cdr3_nt: TGCAGCGTTGATCGGACAGGCACAGATACGCAGTATTTT
cdr3_aa: CSVDRTGTDTQYF

v_call: TRBV12-2
d_call: -
j_call: TRBJ2-1
clone_size: few
cdr3_nt: TGTGCCTCGAGGAGGCAAAGCTCCTACAATGAGCAGTTCTTC
cdr3_aa: CASRRQSSYNEQFF

v_call: TRBV18
d_call: TRBD1
j_call: TRBJ2-7
clone_size: few
cdr3_nt: TGTGCCAGCTCACCTACGGACAGGGCAGGATACGAGCAGTACTTC
cdr3_aa: CASSPTDRAGYEQYF

v_call: TRBV25-1
d_call: -
j_call: TRBJ2-2
clone_size: -
cdr3_nt: TGTGCCAGCAGTGATTATAAGGGTAGCGTTGGCGGGGAGCTGTTTTTT
cdr3_aa: CASSDYKGSVGGELFF

v_call: TRBV7-7
d_call: -
j_call: TRBJ2-4
clone_size: few
cdr3_nt: TGTGCCAGCAGCTTAGCGCCTAACAGGGCTAACATTCAGTACTTC
cdr3_aa: CASSLAPNRANIQYF

v_call: TRBV29-1
d_call: TRBD2
j_call: TRBJ2-1
clone_size: few
cdr3_nt: TGCAGCGTTAGGACTAGCGGGGACAATGAGCAGTTCTTC
cdr3_aa: CSVRTSGDNEQFF

v_call: TRBV2
d_call: -
j_call: TRBJ1-2
clone_size: -
cdr3_nt: TGTGCCAGCAGTGAAAGATGGCAGGGAGGAGGCTACACCTTC
cdr3_aa: CASSERWQGGGYTF

v_call: TRBV1
d_call: -
j_call: TRBJ2-7
clone_size: few
cdr3_nt: TGCGCCAGCAGCCAAGATCAGGGGTTCTACGAGCAGTACTTC
cdr3_aa: CASSQDQGFYEQYF